This T cell receptor (beta chain) was found in a study of T cell clonality in common variable immunodeficiency. CDR1 KGHSH and CDR2 LQKENI come from the germline V gene. The CDR3 consists of 19 residues. The J segment lost 2 bases and the V segment lost 2 bases, leaving 15 bases of the junction unmatched. Aged 9 to 64 years, CVID subjects averaged about 40 years old. Findings and limits, study-wide: Authors noted CVID clonality's cause needs subpopulation repertoire sequencing. Common variable immunodeficiency TCR beta sequences reportedly had fewer deletions and N-nucleotide insertions. Repertoire-complication correlations in CVID were limited by patient heterogeneity.

Clones were read by immunoSEQ multiplex PCR, and TCRdb kept only the in-frame ones, dropping some. Reported are approximately 20,000 clones, none seen only once; the ten largest carry approximately 2.4%. This clone is labeled medium-sized. Antigen specificity is unknown. The CDR3 is cut off 3 residues early in the read; its end comes from the germline J gene. The chain uses TRBV18 and TRBJ2-7; TRBD2 agrees at 10 bases. The sample consisted of peripheral blood mononuclear cells. The origin of this receptor is a human donor with common variable immunodeficiency. Here the CDR3 reads CASSPMSLAGALRAYEQYF. Incomplete CDR3 DNA: TGTGCCAGCTCACCAATGTCCCTAGCGGGAGCCCTGCGGGCCTACGAG.